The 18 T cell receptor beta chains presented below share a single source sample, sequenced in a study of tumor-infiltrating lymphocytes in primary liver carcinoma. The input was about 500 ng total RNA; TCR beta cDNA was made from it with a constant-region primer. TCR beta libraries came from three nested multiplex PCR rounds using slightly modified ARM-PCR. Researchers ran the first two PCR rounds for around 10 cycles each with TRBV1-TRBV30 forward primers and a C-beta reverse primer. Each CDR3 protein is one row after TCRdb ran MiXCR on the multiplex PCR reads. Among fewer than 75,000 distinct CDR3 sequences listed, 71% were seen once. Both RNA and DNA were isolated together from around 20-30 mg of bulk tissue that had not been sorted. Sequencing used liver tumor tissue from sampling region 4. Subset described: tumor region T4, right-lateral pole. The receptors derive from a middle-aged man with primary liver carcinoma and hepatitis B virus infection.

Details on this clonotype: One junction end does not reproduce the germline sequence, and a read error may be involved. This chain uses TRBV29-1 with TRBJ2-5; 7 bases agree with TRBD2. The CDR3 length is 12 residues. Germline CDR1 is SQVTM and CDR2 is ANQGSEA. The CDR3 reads CSIEHRGGAQYF. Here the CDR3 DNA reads TGCAGCATTGAGCATAGGGGAGGGGCCCAGTACTTC.

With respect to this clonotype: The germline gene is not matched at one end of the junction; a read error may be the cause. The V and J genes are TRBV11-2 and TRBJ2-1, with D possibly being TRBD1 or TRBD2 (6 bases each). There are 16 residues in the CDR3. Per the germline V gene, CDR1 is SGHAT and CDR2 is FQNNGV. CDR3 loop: CVSSSPGGGPYNEQFF. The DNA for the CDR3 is TGTGTCAGCAGCTCGCCCGGTGGGGGGCCCTACAATGAGCAGTTCTTC.

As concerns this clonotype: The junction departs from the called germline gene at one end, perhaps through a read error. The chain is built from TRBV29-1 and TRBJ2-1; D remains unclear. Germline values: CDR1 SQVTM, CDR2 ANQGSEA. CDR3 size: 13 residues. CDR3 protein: CSVAGVPSYEQFF. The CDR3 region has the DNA TGCAGCGTTGCAGGTGTTCCCTCCTACGAGCAATTCTTC.

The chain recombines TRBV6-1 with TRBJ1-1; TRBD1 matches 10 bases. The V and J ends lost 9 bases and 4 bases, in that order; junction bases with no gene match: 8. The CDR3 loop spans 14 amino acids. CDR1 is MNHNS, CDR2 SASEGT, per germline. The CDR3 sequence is CASGRQGAVTEAFF. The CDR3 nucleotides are TGTGCCAGTGGAAGACAGGGGGCTGTCACTGAAGCTTTCTTT.

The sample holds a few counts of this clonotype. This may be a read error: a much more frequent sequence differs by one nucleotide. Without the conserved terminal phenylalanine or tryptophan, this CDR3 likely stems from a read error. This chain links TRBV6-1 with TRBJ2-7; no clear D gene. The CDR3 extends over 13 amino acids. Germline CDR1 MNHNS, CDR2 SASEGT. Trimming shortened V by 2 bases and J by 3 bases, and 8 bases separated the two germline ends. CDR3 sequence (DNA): TGTGCCAGCAGTGAATGGGTTTTCTACGAGCAGTACCTC. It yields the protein CASSEWVFYEQYL.

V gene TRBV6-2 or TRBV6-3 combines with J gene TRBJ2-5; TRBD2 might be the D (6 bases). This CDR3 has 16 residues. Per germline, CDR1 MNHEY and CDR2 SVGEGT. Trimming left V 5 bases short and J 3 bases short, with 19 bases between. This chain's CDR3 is CASSQSTGADEETQYF. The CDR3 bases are TGTGCCAGCAGTCAATCGACGGGAGCGGACGAAGAGACCCAGTACTTC.

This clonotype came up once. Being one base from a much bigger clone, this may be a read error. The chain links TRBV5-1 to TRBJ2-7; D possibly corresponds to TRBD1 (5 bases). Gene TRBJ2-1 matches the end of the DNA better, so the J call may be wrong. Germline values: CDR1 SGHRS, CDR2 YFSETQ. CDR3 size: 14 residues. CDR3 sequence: CASSLGGRSHEQFF. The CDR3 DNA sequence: TGCGCCAGCAGCTTGGGGGGCAGGAGCCACGAGCAGTTCTTC.

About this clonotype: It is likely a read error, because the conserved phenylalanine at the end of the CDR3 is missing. The CDR3 here is CASSQELVGGREQYS. CDR3 nucleotide sequence: TGCGCCAGCAGCCAGGAGCTAGTGGGAGGGCGCGAGCAGTACTCC. The chain links TRBV4-3 to TRBJ2-7; 7 positions match TRBD2. The CDR3 has 15 residues. Trimming took 3 bases from V and 6 from J; bases not matched to a gene: 11. CDR1 and CDR2 (germline): LGHNA, YSLEER.

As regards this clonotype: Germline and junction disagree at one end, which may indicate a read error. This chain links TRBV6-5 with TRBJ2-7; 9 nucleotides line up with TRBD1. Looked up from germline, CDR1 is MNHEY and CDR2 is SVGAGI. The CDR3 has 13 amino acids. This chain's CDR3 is CTSRIQGAGEQYF. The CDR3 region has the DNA TGTACCAGTAGGATACAGGGGGCCGGCGAGCAGTACTTC.

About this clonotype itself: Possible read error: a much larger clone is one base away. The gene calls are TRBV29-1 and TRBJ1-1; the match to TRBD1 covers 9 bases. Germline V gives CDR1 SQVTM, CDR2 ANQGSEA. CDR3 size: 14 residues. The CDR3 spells CSIGQGLGNTETFF. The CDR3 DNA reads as TGCAGCATAGGACAGGGGTTGGGGAACACTGAAACTTTCTTT.

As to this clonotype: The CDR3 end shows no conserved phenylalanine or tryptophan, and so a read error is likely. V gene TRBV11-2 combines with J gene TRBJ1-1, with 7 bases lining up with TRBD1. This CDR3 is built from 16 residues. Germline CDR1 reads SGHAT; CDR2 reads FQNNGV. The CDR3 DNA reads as TGTGCCGGCAGCCCATCCAGGGGGTTGGTGAACACTAAAGCTTTCGTT. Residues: CAGSPSRGLVNTKAFV.

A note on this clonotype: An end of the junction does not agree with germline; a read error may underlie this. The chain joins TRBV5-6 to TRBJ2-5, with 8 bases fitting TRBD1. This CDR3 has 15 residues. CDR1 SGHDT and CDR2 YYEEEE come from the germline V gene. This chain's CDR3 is CVSSLDRGIQETQYF. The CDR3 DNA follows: TGTGTCAGCAGCCTTGACAGGGGCATCCAAGAGACCCAGTACTTC.

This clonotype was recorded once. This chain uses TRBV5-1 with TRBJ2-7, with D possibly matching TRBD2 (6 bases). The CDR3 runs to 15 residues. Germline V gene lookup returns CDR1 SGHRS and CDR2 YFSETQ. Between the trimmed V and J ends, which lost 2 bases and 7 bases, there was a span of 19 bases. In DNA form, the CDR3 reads TGCGCCAGCAGCTTAGGGACTTCCGATCTTGCGGAGCAGTACTTC. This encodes CASSLGTSDLAEQYF.

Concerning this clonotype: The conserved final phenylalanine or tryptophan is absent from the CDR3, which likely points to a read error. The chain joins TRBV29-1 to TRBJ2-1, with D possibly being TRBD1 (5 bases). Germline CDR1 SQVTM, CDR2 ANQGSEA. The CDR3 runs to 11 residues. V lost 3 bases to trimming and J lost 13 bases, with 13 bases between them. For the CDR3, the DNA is TGCAGCGTTGACGCAGGGCTAGGACAGTTCCTC. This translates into CSVDAGLGQFL.

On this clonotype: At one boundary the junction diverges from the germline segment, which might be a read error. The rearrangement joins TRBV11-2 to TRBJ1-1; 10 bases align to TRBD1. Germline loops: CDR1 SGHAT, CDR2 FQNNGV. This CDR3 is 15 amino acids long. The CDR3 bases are TGTGCCAGCAGCACCAGGACAGGGGGTCCGGCTGAAGCTATCTTC. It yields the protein CASSTRTGGPAEAIF.

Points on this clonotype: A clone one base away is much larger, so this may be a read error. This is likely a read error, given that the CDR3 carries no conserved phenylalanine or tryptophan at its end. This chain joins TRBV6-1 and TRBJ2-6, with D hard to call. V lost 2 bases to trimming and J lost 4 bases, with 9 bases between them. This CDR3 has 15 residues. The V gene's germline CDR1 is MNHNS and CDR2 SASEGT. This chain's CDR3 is CASSEFSQGANVLTY. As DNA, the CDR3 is TGTGCCAGCAGTGAATTCTCCCAAGGGGCCAACGTCCTGACTTAC.

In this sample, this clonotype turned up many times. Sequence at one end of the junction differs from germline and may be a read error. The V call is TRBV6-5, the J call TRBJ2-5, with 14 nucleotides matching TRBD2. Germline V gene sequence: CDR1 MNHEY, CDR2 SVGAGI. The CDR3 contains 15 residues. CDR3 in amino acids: CASSAGLAGAEAQYF. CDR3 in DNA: TGTGCCAGCAGCGCGGGACTAGCGGGAGCAGAGGCCCAGTACTTC.

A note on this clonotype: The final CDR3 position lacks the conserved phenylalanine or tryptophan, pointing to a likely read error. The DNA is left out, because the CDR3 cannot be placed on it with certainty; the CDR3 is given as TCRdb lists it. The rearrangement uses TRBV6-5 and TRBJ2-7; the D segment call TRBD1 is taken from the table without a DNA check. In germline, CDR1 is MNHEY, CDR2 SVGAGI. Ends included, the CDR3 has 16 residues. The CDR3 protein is CASKPGQAASFYEQCL.